Listed here are 28 T cell receptor beta chains from one sample, sequenced in a study of blood T cells in healthy people across ages (dated by TCRdb to about 2015). The library was built by means of 5' RACE. Sequenced using an Illumina HiSeq 2500. The second PCR ran for roughly 7 to 11 cycles and used a J-beta primer mix along with a sample-barcoded 5' primer. The raw public data were reprocessed by TCRdb itself: fastp quality trimming at Q25, MiXCR clonotype calling, in-frame beta chains only. Rows matching on CDR3 protein sequence are summarized as one entry with the most common DNA and genes. A total of around 780,000 distinct CDR3 sequences appear in this sample, under 30% of them only once. The ten largest clones add up to over 2.5% of the sample. Separately, the same data were catalogued under a study of T cells of mothers and their children.

The sequencing input was blood. The source is a boy younger than 18 in good health.

In DNA, the CDR3 is TGTGCCAGCAGGACCCGGGACAGGGGGCAAGAGACCCAGTACTTC. Translation gives CASRTRDRGQETQYF. The chain couples TRBV12-3 or TRBV12-4 to TRBJ2-5; 11 nucleotides agree with TRBD1. The trim removed 6 bases at V and 2 bases at J, leaving 5 bases unmatched. The CDR3 is made up of 15 amino acids.

Only a few counts were recorded for this clonotype. The chain employs TRBV10-1 and TRBJ2-3; 7 bases are a match to TRBD1. Germline assignment: CDR1 WNHNN and CDR2 SYGVQD (reference sequence). Losses at the gene ends were 4 bases for V and 4 bases for J; bases not matched to a gene: 2. The length of the CDR3 is 13 residues. For the CDR3, the DNA is TGCGCCAGCAGTGCAGGGGGAGCAGATACGCAGTATTTT. Translating it yields CASSAGGADTQYF.

This sequence joins TRBV20-1 and TRBJ2-4; tentatively, D is TRBD1 or TRBD2 (7 bases each). The germline V and J ends were trimmed by 0 bases and 6 bases, with 12 bases remaining between them. CDR1 and CDR2 (germline): DFQATT, SNEGSKA (reference sequence). The CDR3 covers 14 residues. The CDR3 protein is CSARDGRGGNIQYF. The CDR3 DNA follows: TGCAGTGCTAGAGATGGCAGGGGGGGAAACATTCAGTACTTC.

This chain connects TRBV3-1 to TRBJ2-2; D is perhaps TRBD1 (6 bases). This CDR3 is built from 14 residues. Trimming stripped 2 bases from V and 6 bases from J, with 10 bases between. Germline CDR1 is LGHDT and CDR2 is YNNKEL (reference sequence). CDR3 sequence reads: CASSQYHRAGELFF. The CDR3 DNA reads as TGTGCCAGCAGCCAATACCACAGGGCCGGGGAGCTGTTTTTT.

The rearrangement links TRBV10-3 to TRBJ2-3, with 10 bases matching TRBD2. This CDR3 contains 19 residues. Losses at the gene ends were 2 bases for V and 1 base for J; bases not matched to a gene: 12. Germline CDR1 is ENHRY and CDR2 is SYGVKD. The chain's CDR3 is CAISERGTSGDLGTDTQYF. Here the CDR3 DNA reads TGTGCCATCAGTGAGAGGGGAACTAGCGGGGATCTGGGCACAGATACGCAGTATTTT.

The rearrangement joins TRBV2 to TRBJ1-5, with 9 bases fitting TRBD1. The CDR3 length is 16 residues. Germline V gene data show CDR1 as SNHLY and CDR2 as FYNNEI. The ends lost 5 bases at V and 0 bases at J; junction bases unmatched: 5. CDR3 nucleotide sequence: TGTGCCAGCAGTCCTGACAGGGGGTATAGCAATCAGCCCCAGCATTTT. Encoded protein: CASSPDRGYSNQPQHF.

This chain uses TRBV29-1 with TRBJ1-4; no firm D call. Germline-derived CDR1 and CDR2 are SQVTM and ANQGSEA. The V gene lost 1 base and the J gene lost 6 bases, with 9 bases spanning the gap. The length of the CDR3 is 13 residues. Here the CDR3 DNA reads TGCAGCGTTGAAGGTGGTTTTTATGAAAAACTGTTTTTT. Translating gives CSVEGGFYEKLFF.

The sample holds many counts of this clonotype. The rearrangement joins TRBV5-1 to TRBJ2-2; D possibly corresponds to TRBD2 (5 bases). Trimming shortened V by 0 bases and J by 6 bases, and 6 bases separated the two germline ends. Germline CDR1 is SGHRS and CDR2 is YFSETQ. The CDR3 totals 13 residues. CDR3 residues: CASSLGTAGELFF. As DNA, the CDR3 is TGCGCCAGCAGCTTGGGGACTGCCGGGGAGCTGTTTTTT.

This clonotype occurred a few times. The chain carries TRBV12-3 or TRBV12-4 and TRBJ1-5, with D tentatively TRBD1 (6 bases). Trimming removed 6 bases from V and 0 bases from J, with 12 bases in between. This CDR3 contains 15 residues. The DNA for the CDR3 is TGTGCCAGCAGCCGAGACAGGAATAGCAATCAGCCCCAGCATTTT. Translated, it gives CASSRDRNSNQPQHF.

About this clonotype itself: This CDR3 is missing its conserved last phenylalanine or tryptophan, likely due to a read error. This rearrangement joins TRBV20-1 to TRBJ2-1; no clear D gene. The V end lost 1 base, the J end lost 8 bases, and 18 bases lay between the germline ends. CDR1 DFQATT and CDR2 SNEGSKA come from the germline V gene (reference sequence). CDR3 length: 15 residues. CDR3 coding DNA: TGCAGTGCTAGAGTTCTCCCGCTCCCGACCCATGAGCAGTTCCTC. Its translation: CSARVLPLPTHEQFL.

The V and J genes are TRBV6-2 or TRBV6-3 and TRBJ1-2; D unresolved. Trimming stripped 8 bases from V and 3 bases from J, with 16 bases between. CDR1 and CDR2 from the germline V gene are MNHEY and SVGEGT. The CDR3 consists of 14 residues. CDR3 nucleotide sequence: TGTGCCAGCGGAAAGGACTCCTACTACTATGGCTACACCTTC. Translated, it gives CASGKDSYYYGYTF.

The gene calls are TRBV12-3 or TRBV12-4 and TRBJ1-3; 7 bases match TRBD1. The CDR3 is made up of 13 amino acids. V was pared by 5 bases and J by 6 bases, with 4 bases of the junction left unmatched. The CDR3 spells CASSRQGPNTIYF. For the CDR3, the DNA is TGTGCCAGCAGTAGACAGGGACCAAACACCATATATTTT.

This clonotype was counted only a few times. The chain has TRBV9 and TRBJ2-7; no clear D. The last part of the DNA fits TRBJ2-1 better; the J call may be wrong. This CDR3 contains 13 residues. CDR1 is SGDLS, CDR2 YYNGEE, per germline. CDR3 DNA sequence: TGTGCCAGCAGCGTAGCTCAAGGGAATGAGCAGTTCTTC. Its translation: CASSVAQGNEQFF.

The chain carries TRBV6-2 or TRBV6-3 and TRBJ1-1; D remains unclear. Trimming pared 2 bases from V and 5 bases from J, leaving 3 bases between. Germline CDR1 reads MNHEY; CDR2 reads SVGEGT. The CDR3 is 11 residues long. The CDR3 nucleotides read TGTGCCAGCAGTTACCGTACTGAAGCTTTCTTT. It yields the protein CASSYRTEAFF.

The DNA for the CDR3 is TGTGCCAGCAGCTTATCCCCCCACGAGCAGTACTTC. Its translation: CASSLSPHEQYF. The gene calls are TRBV7-9 and TRBJ2-7; D is uncertain. Trimming stripped 2 bases from V and 5 bases from J, with 7 bases between. The germline V gene encodes CDR1 SEHNR and CDR2 FQNEAQ (reference sequence). The CDR3 totals 12 residues.

Concerning this clonotype itself: Compared with germline, one end of the junction differs, possibly owing to a read error. As DNA, the CDR3 is TGTGCCAGCAGTTGGAGCGGGGGCACGAATACCGGGGAGCTGTTTTTT. Translated: CASSWSGGTNTGELFF. This chain joins TRBV6-6 and TRBJ2-2, with 8 bases identical to TRBD2. The V gene's germline CDR1 is MNHNY and CDR2 SVGAGI (reference sequence). The CDR3 runs 16 residues.

V and J are TRBV9 and TRBJ2-1, with 10 bases lining up with TRBD1. This CDR3 region has 15 residues. V lost 3 bases, J lost 6 bases, and 6 bases stayed unmatched. From germline, CDR1 is SGDLS and CDR2 YYNGEE. The CDR3 DNA is TGTGCCAGCAGCGGTGCCCGGGACAGGGGCAATGAGCAGTTCTTC. This codes for CASSGARDRGNEQFF.

This clonotype was seen a few times. The rearrangement links TRBV4-3 to TRBJ2-6; D is perhaps TRBD1 or TRBD2 (5 bases each). V was clipped by 4 bases and J by 3 bases, with 10 bases between them. The germline CDR1 and CDR2 sequences are LGHNA and YSLEER. CDR3 size: 15 residues. CDR3 bases: TGCGCCAGCAGCCCGGGGCGGTTTGGGGCCAACGTCCTGACTTTC. Translation: CASSPGRFGANVLTF.

This clonotype was counted a few times. The rearrangement links TRBV7-2 to TRBJ1-2, with D hard to call. CDR1 SGHTA and CDR2 FQGNSA come from the germline V gene. V lost 10 bases to trimming and J lost 6 bases, with 9 bases between them. The CDR3 runs 10 residues. The CDR3 reads CATRQNGYTF. The CDR3 DNA follows: TGTGCCACCCGTCAGAATGGCTACACCTTC.

This clonotype has a handful of counts. The gene calls are TRBV6-5 and TRBJ2-7; D is possibly TRBD2 (7 bases). Germline CDR1 reads MNHEY; CDR2 reads SVGAGI. The CDR3 spans 16 residues. Trimming pared 0 bases from V and 3 bases from J, leaving 15 bases between. CDR3 sequence: CASSYSGAGALYEQYF. The CDR3, as DNA: TGTGCCAGCAGTTACTCGGGGGCGGGGGCCCTCTACGAGCAGTACTTC.

This chain links TRBV14 with TRBJ1-1, with 7 nucleotides matching TRBD1. The CDR3 sequence is 15 residues long. From germline, CDR1 is SGHDN and CDR2 FVKESK. The V gene end was trimmed by 4 bases and the J gene end by 0 bases; junction bases not matched to a gene: 5. The CDR3 coding sequence is TGTGCCAGCAGCCCGGACAGGCGTCTGAACACTGAAGCTTTCTTT. Amino acid sequence: CASSPDRRLNTEAFF.

This chain's CDR3 is CASSLYGGLDGYTF. In nucleotides, the CDR3 is TGTGCCAGCAGTCTATATGGGGGGCTGGATGGCTACACCTTC. V is TRBV12-3 or TRBV12-4 and J is TRBJ1-2; maybe TRBD1 (6 bases). Trimming shortened V by 5 bases and J by 6 bases, and 16 bases separated the two germline ends. The CDR3 is made up of 14 amino acids.

The J gene is TRBJ2-3, the V gene TRBV12-3 or TRBV12-4; D possibly uses TRBD1 or TRBD2 (6 bases each). The CDR3 extends over 16 amino acids. Trimming took off 3 bases at V and 2 bases at J, with 15 bases between the two ends. CDR3 sequence reads: CASSFSGAPVTDTQYF. The DNA for the CDR3 is TGTGCCAGCAGTTTTTCGGGGGCCCCTGTCACAGATACGCAGTATTTT.

The chain employs TRBV2 and TRBJ1-4; no clear D gene. Germline CDR1 SNHLY, CDR2 FYNNEI. Trimming left V 6 bases short and J 8 bases short, with 10 bases between. The CDR3 has 12 amino acids. CDR3 protein: CASRSDGEKLFF. CDR3 nucleotide sequence: TGTGCCAGCAGATCGGACGGGGAAAAACTGTTTTTT.

This chain connects TRBV6-1 to TRBJ2-3, with 8 bases aligning to TRBD2. CDR1 and CDR2 (germline): MNHNS, SASEGT. This CDR3 contains 15 residues. The V and J ends lost 6 bases and 2 bases, in that order; junction bases with no gene match: 7. CDR3 sequence (DNA): TGTGCCAGCAGCGGATTTAGCGGGGTCACAGATACGCAGTATTTT. Protein sequence: CASSGFSGVTDTQYF.

The chain recombines TRBV29-1 with TRBJ2-2; the D call may be TRBD1 or TRBD2 (6 bases each). This CDR3 spans 14 amino acids. The germline V gene encodes CDR1 SQVTM and CDR2 ANQGSEA. The V end was cut by 4 bases, the J end by 3 bases, with 12 bases between. CDR3 amino acids: CSVGERGDTGELFF. The CDR3, as DNA: TGCAGCGTTGGGGAGAGGGGGGACACCGGGGAGCTGTTTTTT.

Written as DNA, the CDR3 is TGTGCCAGTAGTATCTCCTTACGAGGCACTGAAGCTTTCTTT. It specifies CASSISLRGTEAFF. The chain couples TRBV19 to TRBJ1-1, with D unresolved. The CDR3 is made up of 14 amino acids. Germline lookup yields CDR1 LNHDA and CDR2 SQIVND (reference sequence). V was cut by 3 bases and J by 4 bases, with 12 bases left in between.

The chain has TRBV12-3 or TRBV12-4 and TRBJ2-3; 10 positions agree with TRBD2. V lost 1 base to trimming and J lost 4 bases; unmatched junction nucleotides: 5. The CDR3 is made up of 16 amino acids. CDR3 sequence (DNA): TGTGCCAGCAGTTTAGGGGGGACTAGCGTAGCAGATACGCAGTATTTT. As protein: CASSLGGTSVADTQYF.